This T cell receptor (beta chain) was obtained from a study of T cell changes during pregnancy in multiple sclerosis. The germline gives CDR1 SGHRS, CDR2 YFSETQ. The CDR3 is 15 amino acids. V dropped 3 bases and J dropped 6 bases, with 15 bases sitting between them. This clone showed up just a few times. Generated by immunoSEQ multiplex PCR, the TCRdb table keeps only in-frame clones and is missing some. The profile covers about 77,000 clones, with around 89% appearing a single time and about 1.9% taken by the ten largest. The V call is TRBV5-1, the J call TRBJ2-2; D may be TRBD1 (6 bases). The clonotype was recovered from a female donor with multiple sclerosis, enrolled in a pregnancy study. Sequencing was performed on peripheral blood, taken before pregnancy. In DNA, the CDR3 is TGCGCCAGCAGCTCGCCCCAGGGGAGAGCCGGGGAGCTGTTTTTT. Its translation is CASSSPQGRAGELFF.